The clone carrying this T cell receptor beta chain came up a few times. Its specificity is not known. A multiplex PCR was run with 60 Vbeta primers and 13 Jbeta primers. Sequencing used immunoSEQ multiplex PCR; TCRdb keeps in-frame clones, though not all of them. The data contain some 170,000 clones, approximately 70% of them singletons. CDR3 size: 14 residues. Germline lookup yields CDR1 MNHEY and CDR2 SVGAGI. Trimming removed 2 bases from V and 10 bases from J; junction bases left unmatched: 7. The data are from a study of cytomegalovirus exposure and HLA in healthy donors. Study-wide results and caveats: V- and J-gene trimming in TCR beta was tied to a missense DCLRE1C variant by an analysis performed later. A later analysis linked about 17,000 TCR beta sequences to HLA alleles at 0.05 false discovery rate. It was taken for granted in presence/absence analyses that sequencing depth across donors was roughly uniform. In an earlier analysis, about 87% or about 30%: the productive usage of most TCR beta V segments.

This TCR came from a man in his late teens or twenties in good health and CMV-seropositive. This sequence joins TRBV6-5 and TRBJ1-1, with 10 nucleotides matching TRBD1. The sequenced material came from PBMCs. CDR3: CASSYGTGAGAAFF. The DNA of the CDR3 is TGTGCCAGCAGTTACGGGACAGGGGCCGGTGCAGCTTTCTTT.